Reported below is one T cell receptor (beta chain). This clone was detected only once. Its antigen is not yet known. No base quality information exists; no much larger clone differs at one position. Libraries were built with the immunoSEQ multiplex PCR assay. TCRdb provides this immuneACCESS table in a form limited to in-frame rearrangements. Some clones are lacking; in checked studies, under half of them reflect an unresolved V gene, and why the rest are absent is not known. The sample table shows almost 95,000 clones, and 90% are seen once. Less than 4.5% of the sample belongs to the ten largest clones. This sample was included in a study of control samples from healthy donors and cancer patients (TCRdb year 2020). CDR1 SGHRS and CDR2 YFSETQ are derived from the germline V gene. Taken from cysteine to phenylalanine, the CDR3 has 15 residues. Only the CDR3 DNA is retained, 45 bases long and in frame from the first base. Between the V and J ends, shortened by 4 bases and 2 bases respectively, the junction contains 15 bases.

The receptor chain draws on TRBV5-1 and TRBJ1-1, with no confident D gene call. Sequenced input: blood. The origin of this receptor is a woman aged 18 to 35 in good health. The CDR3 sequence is CASSPDGLSNTEAFF. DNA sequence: TGCGCCAGCAGCCCGGACGGGCTTAGTAACACTGAAGCTTTCTTT.